The next 20 T cell receptor beta chains were all read from a single sample in a study of vaccination and CD4 T cells after COVID-19. These receptors' targets are unknown. Treatment: roughly 10-day PBMC culture with coronavirus spike peptide pools or control peptides (ViraFEST assay). CD4+ T cells that had been cultured provided DNA sequenced with the Oncomine TCR Beta short-read assay. Using its own MiXCR run on the PCR reads, TCRdb lists one record per CDR3 protein. Here the sample spans 10,000 to 15,000 distinct CDR3 sequences, 62% being singletons. Sequencing was carried out using CD4+ T cells from blood, cultured in vitro. Source of these receptors: a human donor who had recovered from COVID-19.

The V and J genes are TRBV14 and TRBJ2-3, with 7 bases that match TRBD2. Germline trimming cut 2 bases from V and 1 base from J; bases unmatched to any gene: 6. Per the germline V gene, CDR1 is SGHDN and CDR2 is FVKESK. The CDR3 has 16 amino acids. DNA of the CDR3: TGTGCCAGCAGCCAATGGGCGGGAGACGGCACAGATACGCAGTATTTT. It codes for CASSQWAGDGTDTQYF.

Only a few counts were recorded for this clonotype. The V gene is TRBV20-1, the J gene TRBJ2-2, with D perhaps assigned TRBD1 or TRBD2 (6 bases each). The CDR3 runs 17 residues. CDR1 and CDR2 (germline): DFQATT, SNEGSKA (reference sequence). Between the trimmed V and J ends, which lost 0 bases and 2 bases, there was a span of 16 bases. The CDR3 reads CSARDQGPTRNTGELFF. The CDR3 DNA reads as TGCAGTGCTAGAGATCAGGGGCCGACTAGAAACACCGGGGAGCTGTTTTTT.

The CDR3 spells CSGETTFETQYF. The DNA of the CDR3 is TGCAGTGGGGAGACTACTTTTGAGACCCAGTACTTC. This rearrangement joins TRBV20-1 to TRBJ2-5, with TRBD2 as a possible D gene (5 bases). Trimming shortened V by 7 bases and J by 5 bases, and 14 bases separated the two germline ends. The CDR3 sequence is 12 residues long. CDR1 is DFQATT, CDR2 SNEGSKA, per germline (reference sequence).

The chain has TRBV12-3 or TRBV12-4 and TRBJ1-1, with 9 nucleotides matching TRBD1. The CDR3 runs 17 residues. V gave up 6 bases and J gave up 4 bases; unmatched junction bases: 15. CDR3 amino acids: CASRTDRGGVRSTEAFF. CDR3 coding DNA: TGTGCCAGCAGGACCGACAGGGGGGGTGTTCGTAGCACTGAAGCTTTCTTT.

The gene calls are TRBV12-3 or TRBV12-4 and TRBJ2-7, with D hard to call. The V end was cut by 5 bases, the J end by 7 bases, with 21 bases between. The CDR3 has 15 amino acids. The CDR3 loop is CASSPPGPSSREQYF. CDR3 DNA sequence: TGTGCCAGCAGTCCTCCGGGCCCCTCGTCTCGGGAGCAGTACTTC.

This sequence joins TRBV7-6 and TRBJ2-7; D is perhaps TRBD1 or TRBD2 (5 bases each). V lost 5 bases and J 2 bases, leaving 22 bases between the germline ends. The CDR3 contains 17 residues. Germline assignment: CDR1 SGHVS and CDR2 FNYEAQ. The CDR3 nucleotides read TGTGCCAGCAGCCTATCAGTGGGGGAAGAAAGAGCCTACGAGCAGTACTTC. It encodes CASSLSVGEERAYEQYF.

CDR3: CASSKSGVYGVYGYTF. Written as DNA, the CDR3 is TGTGCCAGCAGCAAAAGTGGGGTTTATGGCGTCTATGGCTACACCTTC. This sequence joins TRBV7-8 and TRBJ1-2, with D uncertain. Germline CDR1 is SGHVS and CDR2 is FQNEAQ. V lost 5 bases to trimming and J lost 4 bases, with 20 bases between them. The CDR3 runs 16 residues.

The CDR3 is CASSEEPVAGGFYEQYF. CDR3 sequence (DNA): TGTGCCAGCAGTGAAGAACCAGTTGCGGGAGGCTTCTACGAGCAGTACTTC. V and J are TRBV6-1 and TRBJ2-7, with TRBD2 matching over 8 bases. The ends lost 1 base at V and 3 bases at J; junction bases unmatched: 11. This CDR3 spans 17 amino acids. CDR1 MNHNS and CDR2 SASEGT come from the germline V gene.

The V and J genes are TRBV30 and TRBJ2-5; 7 nucleotides align to TRBD1. With V trimmed by 7 bases and J by 1 base, 9 bases remained unmatched. The CDR3 is 14 amino acids. The germline V gene encodes CDR1 GTSNPN and CDR2 SVGIG (reference sequence). DNA for the CDR3: TGTGCCTCAACTAACAACAGGGGCCAAGAGACCCAGTACTTC. Translating gives CASTNNRGQETQYF.

The chain carries TRBV19 and TRBJ2-2; 9 bases agree with TRBD1. CDR1 is LNHDA and CDR2 is SQIVND in the germline V gene (reference sequence). J gave up 5 bases and V 3 bases, and 4 bases lay outside the gene matches. The CDR3 is 15 amino acids. The CDR3 spells CASSIKDRGTGELFF. CDR3 nucleotides: TGTGCCAGTAGTATCAAGGACAGGGGAACCGGGGAGCTGTTTTTT. The variable domain in full, completed from reference TRBV19 and TRBJ2-2, reads DGGITQSPKYLFRKEGQNVTLSCEQNLNHDAMYWYRQDPGQGLRLIYYSQIVNDFQKGDIAEGYSVSREKKESFPLTVTSAQKNPTAFYLCASSIKDRGTGELFFGEGSRLTVL.

Turning to this clonotype: A junction end diverges from the germline sequence, so it may reflect a read error. The V and J genes are TRBV6-1 and TRBJ1-5, with TRBD1 matching over 10 bases. The CDR3 sequence is 18 residues long. Germline V CDR1 and CDR2: MNHNS, SASEGT. Here the CDR3 reads CAISERGGTGEVNQPQHF. In DNA, the CDR3 is TGTGCCATCAGTGAGAGGGGCGGGACAGGGGAGGTCAATCAGCCCCAGCATTTT.

This chain joins TRBV20-1 and TRBJ2-3, with 7 bases that match TRBD2. The germline gives CDR1 DFQATT, CDR2 SNEGSKA (reference sequence). V was clipped by 0 bases and J by 5 bases; unmatched bases: 14. The CDR3 runs to 17 residues. CDR3 region: CSARDLSGGSGGDTQYF. CDR3 bases: TGCAGTGCTAGAGATCTTTCGGGCGGGAGTGGGGGAGATACGCAGTATTTT.

This clonotype was counted only a few times. The rearrangement links TRBV30 to TRBJ1-6, with TRBD1 matching over 12 bases. V lost 0 bases to trimming and J lost 9 bases; unmatched junction nucleotides: 6. Germline CDR1 is GTSNPN and CDR2 is SVGIG (reference sequence). This CDR3 comprises 16 residues. In nucleotides, the CDR3 is TGTGCCTGGAGTGTACTAGGGGGACAGGGGGCTTCACCCCTCCACTTT. Protein product: CAWSVLGGQGASPLHF.

The chain is built from TRBV10-3 and TRBJ1-3; D is uncertain. CDR3 length: 15 amino acids. CDR1 and CDR2 from the germline V gene are ENHRY and SYGVKD. Deletions cut 7 bases from V and 1 base from J, with 14 bases between. The chain's CDR3 is CAITGRSPSGNTIYF. The CDR3 DNA is TGTGCCATCACTGGTCGGAGTCCTTCTGGAAACACCATATATTTT.

The rearrangement links TRBV7-9 to TRBJ2-7; 11 positions match TRBD2. The CDR3 runs to 14 residues. V dropped 6 bases and J dropped 3; count of bases not matched to a gene: 4. Germline loops: CDR1 SEHNR, CDR2 FQNEAQ (reference sequence). CDR3 in amino acids: CASSGTSGLYEQYF. The CDR3 coding sequence is TGTGCCAGCAGTGGGACTAGCGGCCTCTACGAGCAGTACTTC. The full variable domain, in which reference TRBV7-9 and TRBJ2-7 provide the parts outside the CDR3, is DTGVSQNPRHKITKRGQNVTFRCDPISEHNRLYWYRQTLGQGPEFLTYFQNEAQLEKSRLLSDRFSAERPKGSFSTLEIQRTEQGDSAMYLCASSGTSGLYEQYFGPGTRLTVT.

By sample fraction, this clonotype is large. The chain links TRBV18 to TRBJ2-3; 10 bases match TRBD2. Per the germline V gene, CDR1 is KGHSH and CDR2 is LQKENI. The CDR3 has 16 amino acids. V lost 3 bases, J lost 1 base, and 4 bases stayed unmatched. The CDR3 region is CASSPSGLAGTDTQYF. CDR3 nucleotide sequence: TGTGCCAGCTCACCTTCCGGACTAGCGGGCACAGATACGCAGTATTTT.

This clonotype was seen a handful of times. This rearrangement joins TRBV27 to TRBJ1-5; TRBD1 agrees at 7 bases. From germline, CDR1 is MNHEY and CDR2 SMNVEV (reference sequence). V lost 6 bases, J lost 0 bases, and 14 bases stayed unmatched. The CDR3 has 18 residues. Written as DNA, the CDR3 is TGTGCCAGCAGCCCCCGAACAGGGGCGAGATATAGCAATCAGCCCCAGCATTTT. The encoded protein is CASSPRTGARYSNQPQHF.

V usage is TRBV20-1 and J usage is TRBJ2-3; 9 bases are shared with TRBD2. The CDR3 length is 16 residues. CDR1 is DFQATT and CDR2 is SNEGSKA in the germline V gene (reference sequence). The ends lost 1 base at V and 6 bases at J; junction bases unmatched: 11. The CDR3 sequence: CSARVAAGGPTDTQYF. DNA of the CDR3: TGCAGTGCTAGAGTGGCGGCGGGAGGGCCGACGGATACGCAGTATTTT.

Only a few counts were recorded for this clonotype. A read error may account for a junction end that differs from germline. The gene calls are TRBV6-1 and TRBJ1-1, with a tentative D call TRBD1 (6 bases). The CDR3 has 12 amino acids. The germline V gene encodes CDR1 MNHNS and CDR2 SASEGT. The CDR3 loop reads CASSGGGTGAFF. The DNA of the CDR3 is TGTGCCAGCAGTGGAGGGGGGACTGGAGCTTTCTTT.

The gene calls are TRBV25-1 and TRBJ1-6; a weak D match, TRBD1 (5 bases). CDR3 size: 15 residues. Trimming pared 5 bases from V and 2 bases from J, leaving 10 bases between. CDR1 and CDR2 from the germline V gene are MGHDK and SYGVNS. The CDR3 protein is CASSRPGAYNSPLHF. CDR3 nucleotide sequence: TGTGCCAGCAGTCGCCCGGGGGCCTATAATTCACCCCTCCACTTT.